This is a list of T cell receptor beta chains from one sample in a study of shared clonotypes between healthy human individuals. The protocol was immunoSEQ multiplex PCR, while the TCRdb copy is restricted to in-frame clones and leaves out a portion. In the table there are roughly 2.4 million clones, roughly 95% of which are singletons. Material for sequencing was naive CD4+ T cells sorted from blood. Receptors originate from a man aged 18 to 29 in good health. The CDR3 runs from the conserved cysteine through the conserved F or W. The order of the fields is clone size, D gene, J gene, V gene, CDR3 protein, CDR3 DNA. A D gene is named only where the DNA matches it firmly. Size is stated for part of the rows, as once, few or many counts, or as a class when the clone is expanded.

.	TRBD2	TRBJ2-5	TRBV7-9	CASSLGLAGPQETQYF	TGTGCCAGCAGCCTAGGACTAGCGGGACCTCAAGAGACCCAGTACTTC
.	TRBD2	TRBJ2-3	TRBV9	CASSYRLAYTDTQYF	TGTGCCAGCAGCTACCGACTAGCGTACACAGATACGCAGTATTTT
.	.	TRBJ2-5	TRBV6-1	CASSAAGTSYHF	TGTGCCAGCAGTGCCGCCGGGACGTCGTACCACTTC
.	.	TRBJ2-7	TRBV5-5	CASSLLQGIYEQYF	TGTGCCAGCAGCTTGTTACAGGGAATCTACGAGCAGTACTTC
.	TRBD1	TRBJ2-7	TRBV27	CASSPRRQGSYEQYF	TGTGCCAGCAGTCCGCGCAGACAGGGCTCCTACGAGCAGTACTTC
.	.	TRBJ1-3	TRBV19	CASESGARGNTIYF	TGTGCCAGCGAATCAGGGGCGCGAGGAAACACCATATATTTT
.	.	TRBJ1-6	TRBV27	CASSLGLGSPLHF	TGTGCCAGCAGTTTAGGTTTGGGTTCACCCCTCCACTTT
.	.	TRBJ1-1	TRBV7-2	CASSPRQLNTEAFF	TGTGCCAGCAGCCCCAGACAGCTGAACACTGAAGCTTTCTTT
.	.	TRBJ1-5	TRBV27	CASSLSGANQPQHF	TGTGCCAGCAGTTTATCCGGGGCCAATCAGCCCCAGCATTTT
.	.	TRBJ1-1	TRBV5-1	CASSSEMGHKNTEAFF	TGCGCCAGCAGCTCGGAAATGGGACATAAAAACACTGAAGCTTTCTTT
.	TRBD2	TRBJ2-3	TRBV15	CATSRILAGVENTQYF	TGTGCCACCAGCAGGATCCTAGCGGGAGTTGAAAATACGCAGTATTTT
few	.	TRBJ2-1	TRBV5-1	CASSLASDQGYNEQFF	TGCGCCAGCAGCTTGGCGAGCGACCAGGGGTACAATGAGCAGTTCTTC
.	TRBD1	TRBJ2-2	TRBV6-1	CASSYQTGYGGELFF	TGTGCCAGCAGCTACCAGACAGGGTACGGCGGGGAGCTGTTTTTT
.	.	TRBJ2-2	TRBV7-9	CASSLLPTANTGELFF	TGTGCCAGCAGCTTACTTCCCACAGCGAACACCGGGGAGCTGTTTTTT
.	.	TRBJ1-5	TRBV30	CAWSASQGLGNQPQHF	TGTGCCTGGAGTGCTTCACAGGGTCTAGGGAATCAGCCCCAGCATTTT
.	TRBD1	TRBJ1-5	TRBV27	CASSLGGTGGGQPQHF	TGTGCCAGCAGTTTAGGTGGGACAGGGGGTGGACAGCCCCAGCATTTT
.	.	TRBJ1-5	TRBV6-5	CASSPINVGNQPQHF	TGTGCCAGCAGTCCGATTAACGTGGGCAATCAGCCCCAGCATTTT
.	TRBD2	TRBJ2-3	TRBV6-5	CASITSGGEGTQYF	TGTGCCAGCATTACTAGCGGGGGGGAAGGTACGCAGTATTTT
.	.	TRBJ1-2	TRBV14	CASSPGKGAIGYTF	TGTGCCAGCAGCCCGGGGAAAGGGGCGATAGGCTACACCTTC
.	.	TRBJ1-3	TRBV18	CASSSGSGNTIYF	TGTGCCAGCTCATCAGGGTCTGGAAACACCATATATTTT
.	.	TRBJ1-4	TRBV7-9	CASSLGGQGLGEKLFF	TGTGCCAGCAGCTTAGGGGGGCAGGGACTTGGTGAAAAACTGTTTTTT
.	.	TRBJ1-6	TRBV11-1	CASSLESGSSYSPLHF	TGTGCCAGCAGCTTGGAATCAGGGAGTAGCTATTCACCCCTCCACTTT
once	.	TRBJ1-1	TRBV5-1	CASSFSAANTEAFF	TGCGCCAGCAGCTTTTCCGCTGCGAACACTGAAGCTTTCTTT
.	TRBD2	TRBJ2-1	TRBV5-6	CASSKTGGSINEQFF	TGTGCCAGCAGTAAAACCGGGGGGTCCATCAATGAGCAGTTCTTC
once	TRBD2	TRBJ2-7	TRBV5-5	CASSFTPGGEQYF	TGTGCCAGCAGCTTTACCCCGGGGGGTGAGCAGTACTTC
.	TRBD1	TRBJ1-4	TRBV5-5	CASSSDRDWEKLFF	TGTGCCAGCAGCTCCGACAGGGATTGGGAAAAACTGTTTTTT
.	TRBD2	TRBJ2-1	TRBV18	CASSLSGSSYNEQFF	TGTGCCAGCTCACTCAGCGGGAGTTCCTACAATGAGCAGTTCTTC
.	.	TRBJ2-7	TRBV5-1	CASSFGGAGPYEQYF	TGCGCCAGCAGCTTTGGCGGGGCCGGCCCCTACGAGCAGTACTTC
.	.	TRBJ2-7	TRBV6-5	CASSYLGMGGTYEQYF	TGTGCCAGCAGTTATTTGGGGATGGGAGGCACCTACGAGCAGTACTTC
.	TRBD1	TRBJ2-7	TRBV6-6	CASHTQGVGYEQYF	TGTGCCAGCCACACCCAGGGGGTGGGTTACGAGCAGTACTTC
.	.	TRBJ2-1	TRBV5-6	CASTTGPHNEQFF	TGTGCCAGCACGACCGGGCCCCACAATGAGCAGTTCTTC
.	TRBD1	TRBJ2-7	TRBV5-1	CASSLQGQNSYEQYF	TGCGCCAGCAGCTTACAGGGACAGAACTCCTACGAGCAGTACTTC
.	.	TRBJ1-5	TRBV28	CASSFSGHGQPQHF	TGTGCCAGCAGTTTTTCAGGGCACGGCCAGCCCCAGCATTTT
.	.	TRBJ1-1	TRBV30	CAWSLQLNTEAFF	TGTGCCTGGAGTTTACAGCTGAACACTGAAGCTTTCTTT
.	.	TRBJ1-1	TRBV5-4	CASSLKGGNTEAFF	TGTGCCAGCAGCTTGAAGGGCGGGAACACTGAAGCTTTCTTT
.	TRBD1	TRBJ1-2	TRBV4-1	CASSWGTGGFGGYTF	TGCGCCAGCAGCTGGGGGACAGGGGGCTTCGGCGGCTACACCTTC
.	TRBD1	TRBJ1-5	TRBV7-2	CASSQGGRQPQHF	TGTGCCAGCAGCCAGGGGGGTCGCCAGCCCCAGCATTTT
.	TRBD1	TRBJ2-3	TRBV5-6	CASSSTGGTDTQYF	TGTGCCAGCAGTTCGACAGGGGGCACAGATACGCAGTATTTT
.	.	TRBJ1-1	TRBV13	CASSSLEDEAFF	TGTGCCAGCAGCTCTTTAGAGGATGAAGCTTTCTTT
.	TRBD2	TRBJ2-3	TRBV9	CASSVGAAGGGTDTQYF	TGTGCCAGCAGCGTAGGAGCAGCGGGGGGCGGTACAGATACGCAGTATTTT
.	.	TRBJ2-7	TRBV7-2	CASSLSSFGYEQYF	TGTGCCAGCAGCTTATCGTCTTTCGGGTACGAGCAGTACTTC
.	.	TRBJ2-7	TRBV18	CASSPGPPSSSYEQYF	TGTGCCAGCTCACCCGGGCCTCCCTCCTCTTCCTACGAGCAGTACTTC
.	TRBD1	TRBJ1-6	TRBV28	CASSFPGTAYNSPLHF	TGTGCCAGCAGTTTCCCCGGGACAGCGTATAATTCACCCCTCCACTTT
once	.	TRBJ1-6	TRBV18	CASSRGLNSPLHF	TGTGCCAGCTCACGGGGGTTGAATTCACCCCTCCACTTT
.	TRBD1	TRBJ1-3	TRBV19	CATRLTGQSSRVTGNTIYF	TGTGCCACCCGATTGACGGGACAGTCATCCCGAGTGACTGGAAACACCATATATTTT
.	.	TRBJ2-1	TRBV30	CAWSVNSDEQFF	TGTGCCTGGAGTGTAAACTCGGATGAGCAGTTCTTC
.	.	TRBJ2-5	TRBV6-5	CATSQGETQYF	TGTGCCACGAGTCAGGGTGAGACCCAGTACTTC
.	.	TRBJ2-7	TRBV14	CASSPKGFGYEQYF	TGTGCCAGCAGCCCTAAAGGTTTTGGGTACGAGCAGTACTTC
once	.	TRBJ1-1	TRBV18	CASSPLGTDTEAFF	TGTGCCAGCTCACCGCTGGGAACGGACACTGAAGCTTTCTTT
.	TRBD2	TRBJ2-3	TRBV5-4	CASSLGSGGADTQYF	TGTGCCAGCAGCTTGGGAAGCGGGGGGGCCGACACGCAGTATTTT
.	.	TRBJ2-7	TRBV2	CASSLRRLEQYF	TGTGCCAGCAGCCTCAGGAGGCTCGAGCAGTACTTC
.	.	TRBJ1-6	TRBV5-1	CASSAPNAPEPLHF	TGCGCCAGCAGCGCACCCAACGCCCCGGAACCCCTCCACTTT